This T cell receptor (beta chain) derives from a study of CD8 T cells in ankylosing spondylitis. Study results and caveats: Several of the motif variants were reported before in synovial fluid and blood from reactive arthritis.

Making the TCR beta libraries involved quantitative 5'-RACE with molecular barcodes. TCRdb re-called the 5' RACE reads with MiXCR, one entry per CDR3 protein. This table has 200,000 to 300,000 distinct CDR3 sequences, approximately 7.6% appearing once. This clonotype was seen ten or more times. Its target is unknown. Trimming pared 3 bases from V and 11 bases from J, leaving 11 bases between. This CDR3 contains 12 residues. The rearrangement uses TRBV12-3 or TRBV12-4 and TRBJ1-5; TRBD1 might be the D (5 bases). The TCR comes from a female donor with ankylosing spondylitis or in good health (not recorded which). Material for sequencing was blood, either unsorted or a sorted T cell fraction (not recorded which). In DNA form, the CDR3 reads TGTGCCAGCAGTTTGGGGGGGAAGGCCCAGCATTTT. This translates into CASSLGGKAQHF.